This T cell receptor beta chain was captured in a study of blood T cell repertoires in COVID-19. For the study at large: Acute and convalescent COVID-19 samples came from the United States, Italy and Spain. From T cells, B-cell-depleted T cells, or PBMCs came the material, which was cDNA or gDNA.

This clone was seen only a few times. From germline, CDR1 is SGHRS and CDR2 YFSETQ. J was trimmed by 4 bases and V by 5 bases; bases with no gene match: 5. The CDR3 length is 14 residues. Original analysis: It was from reference gene primer amplification that nucleated cell counts were estimated. Using immunoSEQ multiplex PCR, the repertoire was profiled, and TCRdb retains in-frame clones only, with some absent. V and J calls and clone size are as listed in that table; D and trimming were resolved from the DNA. The sample has more than 150,000 clones; under 90% are singletons. This sequence joins TRBV5-1 and TRBJ1-1; 10 nucleotides line up with TRBD1. This clonotype originated in a man aged 35 to 55 with acute or convalescent COVID-19. The sequenced sample was peripheral blood. CDR3 sequence reads: CASSKDRGTTEAFF. CDR3 in DNA: TGCGCCAGCAGTAAGGACAGGGGGACCACTGAAGCTTTCTTT.